This T cell receptor (beta chain) was observed in a study of graft-versus-host responses after intestinal transplantation. The length of the CDR3 is 14 residues. Looked up from germline, CDR1 is SGHTA and CDR2 is FQGNSA. J lost 1 base, V lost 3 bases, and 3 bases had no gene match. TCRdb's copy holds only in-frame clones and misses some; the assay was immunoSEQ multiplex PCR. Of about 100,000 clones in the sample, roughly 87% are singletons; the top ten hold 0.9% to 1%. Notes on this clone: Antigen unknown.

The sample was unstimulated CD4+ T cells sorted from spleen or lymph node cells, taken before transplant. The chain joins TRBV7-2 to TRBJ2-7, with TRBD2 matching 7 bases. The clonotype comes from a human donor who was the organ donor for an intestinal transplant. The CDR3, as DNA: TGTGCCAGCAGCTTGACGGGGGGTTCCTACGAGCAGTACTTC. This sequence encodes CASSLTGGSYEQYF.